The 9 T cell receptor beta chains presented below share a single source sample, sequenced in a study of blood T cell repertoires in COVID-19. Produced via immunoSEQ multiplex PCR; TCRdb's table is partial and in-frame only. The sample holds about 300,000 clones, nearly 90% seen once. The sequencing input was peripheral blood. The receptor source for this set is a woman under 40 with COVID-19, enrolled during active disease.

This rearrangement joins TRBV18 to TRBJ1-1; D unclear. CDR1 and CDR2 (germline): KGHSH, LQKENI. The V end lost 2 bases, the J end lost 2 bases, and 12 bases lay between the germline ends. The CDR3 runs to 15 residues. CDR3 nucleotide sequence: TGTGCCAGCTCACCAGATCCGTCGGGAAACACTGAAGCTTTCTTT. The encoded protein is CASSPDPSGNTEAFF.

V is TRBV2 and J is TRBJ1-1; D remains ambiguous. Trimming took off 4 bases at V and 3 bases at J, with 12 bases between the two ends. CDR3 size: 14 residues. The germline V gene has CDR1 SNHLY and CDR2 FYNNEI. CDR3 loop: CASSAEGRDTEAFF. In DNA, the CDR3 is TGTGCCAGCAGTGCCGAGGGTCGCGACACTGAAGCTTTCTTT.

The chain couples TRBV29-1 to TRBJ1-2, with 7 nucleotides matching TRBD1. Looked up from germline, CDR1 is SQVTM and CDR2 is ANQGSEA. This CDR3 spans 14 amino acids. Unmatched junction bases numbered 12, after V lost 7 bases and J lost 4 bases. This chain's CDR3 is CSAARGGTVYGYTF. CDR3 nucleotide sequence: TGCAGCGCAGCTCGAGGGGGGACAGTCTATGGCTACACCTTC.

A single count supports this clone. The chain carries TRBV27 and TRBJ1-2, with a weak D call TRBD1 (5 bases). V shed 2 bases and J shed 5 bases, with 18 bases lying between them. This CDR3 has 16 amino acids. Germline V gene lookup returns CDR1 MNHEY and CDR2 SMNVEV (reference sequence). This CDR3 reads CASSLRTPTLGYGYTF. As DNA, the CDR3 is TGTGCCAGCAGTTTACGGACACCGACGCTTGGGTATGGCTACACCTTC.

The rearrangement links TRBV19 to TRBJ2-7; tentative D call: TRBD1 (5 bases). Germline CDR1 reads LNHDA; CDR2 reads SQIVND (reference sequence). The ends were cut back, 3 bases at V and 2 bases at J, with 23 bases in the middle. The CDR3 spans 18 residues. The CDR3 nucleotides read TGTGCCAGTAGTATTTTATACCGTCGGCGCGACAGCACCTACGAGCAGTACGTC. It yields the protein CASSILYRRRDSTYEQYV.

The genes are TRBV9 and TRBJ2-2; 9 nucleotides agree with TRBD2. The CDR3 is 14 amino acids. Germline V lookup: CDR1 SGDLS, CDR2 YYNGEE. V shed 4 bases and J 6 bases; nucleotides not matched to a gene: 4. The CDR3 nucleotides read TGTGCCAGCAGCTTCAGCGGGGGGCCCGGGGAGCTGTTTTTT. Translating it yields CASSFSGGPGELFF.

The V and J genes are TRBV9 and TRBJ2-1; D ambiguous. This CDR3 has 11 amino acids. Trimming pared 4 bases from V and 3 bases from J, leaving 2 bases between. Germline V lookup: CDR1 SGDLS, CDR2 YYNGEE. CDR3 in DNA: TGTGCCAGCAGCCTCTACAATGAGCAGTTCTTC. The encoded protein is CASSLYNEQFF.

The rearrangement joins TRBV18 to TRBJ1-2, with 7 positions matching TRBD1. Trimming at V came to 4 bases and at J to 7 bases, leaving 15 bases not matched to a gene. Germline V lookup: CDR1 KGHSH, CDR2 LQKENI. The CDR3 length is 16 residues. The CDR3 here is CASSLTNRGRNGGYTF. For the CDR3, the DNA is TGTGCCAGCTCACTAACAAACAGGGGCCGGAACGGTGGCTACACCTTC. The full variable domain, with the rest looked up from reference TRBV18 and TRBJ1-2, is NAGVMQNPRHLVRRRGQEARLRCSPMKGHSHVYWYRQLPEEGLKFMVYLQKENIIDESGMPKERFSAEFPKEGPSILRIQQVVRGDSAAYFCASSLTNRGRNGGYTFGSGTRLTVV.

The chain uses TRBV6-5 and TRBJ2-7; 9 bases line up with TRBD1. Losses at the gene ends were 7 bases for V and 4 bases for J; bases not matched to a gene: 11. This CDR3 contains 15 residues. Germline assignment: CDR1 MNHEY and CDR2 SVGAGI. The CDR3 nucleotides are TGTGCCAGCACAGGGGGGGACAGGGAATTTTACGAGCAGTACTTC. It encodes CASTGGDREFYEQYF.